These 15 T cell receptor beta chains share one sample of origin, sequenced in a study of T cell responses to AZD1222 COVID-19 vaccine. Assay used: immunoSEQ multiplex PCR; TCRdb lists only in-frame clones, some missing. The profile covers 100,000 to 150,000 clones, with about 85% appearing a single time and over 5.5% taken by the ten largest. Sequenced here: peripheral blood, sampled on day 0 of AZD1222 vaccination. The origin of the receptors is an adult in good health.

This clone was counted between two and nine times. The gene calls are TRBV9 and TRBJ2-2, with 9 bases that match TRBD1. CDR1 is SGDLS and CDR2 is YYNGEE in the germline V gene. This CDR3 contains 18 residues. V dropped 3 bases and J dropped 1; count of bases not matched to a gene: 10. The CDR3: CASSAKLGTGKNTGELFF. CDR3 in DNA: TGTGCCAGCAGCGCGAAACTCGGGACAGGGAAGAACACCGGGGAGCTGTTTTTT. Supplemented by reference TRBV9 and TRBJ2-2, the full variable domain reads DSGVTQTPKHLITATGQRVTLRCSPRSGDLSVYWYQQSLDQGLQFLIQYYNGEERAKGNILERFSAQQFPDLHSELNLSSLELGDSALYFCASSAKLGTGKNTGELFFGEGSRLTVL.

This CDR3 reads CASSKTARPSFF. The CDR3 bases are TGTGCCAGCAGCAAAACGGCCAGGCCATCGTTCTTT. The V and J genes are TRBV28 and TRBJ1-1, with D unclear. V lost 6 bases, J lost 14 bases, and 19 bases lay in between. The CDR3 totals 12 residues. Germline-derived CDR1 and CDR2 are MDHEN and SYDVKM.

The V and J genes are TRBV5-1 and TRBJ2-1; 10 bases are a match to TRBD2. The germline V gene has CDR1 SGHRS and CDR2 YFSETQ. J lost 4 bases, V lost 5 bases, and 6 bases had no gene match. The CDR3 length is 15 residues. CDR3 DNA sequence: TGCGCCAGCAGGCTTAGCGGGGGGCCATACAATGAGCAGTTCTTC. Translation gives CASRLSGGPYNEQFF.

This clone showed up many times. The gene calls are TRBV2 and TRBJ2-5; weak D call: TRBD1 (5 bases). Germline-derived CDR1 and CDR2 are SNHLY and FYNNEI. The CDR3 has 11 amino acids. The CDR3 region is CGSRQQETQYF. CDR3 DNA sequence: TGTGGCTCGAGACAGCAAGAGACCCAGTACTTC.

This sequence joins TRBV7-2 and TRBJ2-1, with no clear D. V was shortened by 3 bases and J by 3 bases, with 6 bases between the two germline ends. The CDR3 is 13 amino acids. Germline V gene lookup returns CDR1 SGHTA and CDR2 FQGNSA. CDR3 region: CASSLGSYNEQFF. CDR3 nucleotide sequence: TGTGCCAGCAGCTTGGGCAGCTACAATGAGCAGTTCTTC.

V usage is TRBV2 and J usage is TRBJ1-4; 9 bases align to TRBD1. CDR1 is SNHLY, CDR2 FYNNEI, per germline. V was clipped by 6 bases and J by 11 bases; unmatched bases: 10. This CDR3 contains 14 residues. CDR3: CASRPDRGPNKLFF. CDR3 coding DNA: TGTGCCAGCAGGCCGGACAGGGGACCGAATAAACTGTTTTTT. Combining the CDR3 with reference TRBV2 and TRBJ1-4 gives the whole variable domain EPEVTQTPSHQVTQMGQEVILRCVPISNHLYFYWYRQILGQKVEFLVSFYNNEISEKSEIFDDQFSVERPDGSNFTLKIRSTKLEDSAMYFCASRPDRGPNKLFFGSGTQLSVL.

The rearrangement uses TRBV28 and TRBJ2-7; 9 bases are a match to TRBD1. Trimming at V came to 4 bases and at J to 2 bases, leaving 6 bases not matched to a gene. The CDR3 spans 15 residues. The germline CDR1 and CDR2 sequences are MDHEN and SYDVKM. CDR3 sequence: CASSSQGQGAYEQYF. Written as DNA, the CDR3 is TGTGCCAGCAGTTCCCAGGGACAGGGAGCCTACGAGCAGTACTTC.

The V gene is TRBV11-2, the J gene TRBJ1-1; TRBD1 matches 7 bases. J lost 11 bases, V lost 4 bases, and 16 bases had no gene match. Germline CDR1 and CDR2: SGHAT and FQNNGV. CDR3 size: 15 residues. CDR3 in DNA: TGTGCCAGCAGCTGGCTGGACAGGCCCGGTGTCCAGGCTTTCTTT. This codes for CASSWLDRPGVQAFF.

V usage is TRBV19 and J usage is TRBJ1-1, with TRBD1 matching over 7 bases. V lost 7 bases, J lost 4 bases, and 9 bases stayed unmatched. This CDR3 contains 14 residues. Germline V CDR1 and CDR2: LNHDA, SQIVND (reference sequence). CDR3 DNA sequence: TGTGCCAGTACCCCACAGGGGTTAGGCACTGAAGCTTTCTTT. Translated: CASTPQGLGTEAFF.

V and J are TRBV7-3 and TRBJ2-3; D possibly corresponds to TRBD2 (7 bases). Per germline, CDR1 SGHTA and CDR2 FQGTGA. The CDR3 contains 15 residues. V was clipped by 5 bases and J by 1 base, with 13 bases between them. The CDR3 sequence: CASSTQGRGTDTQYF. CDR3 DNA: TGTGCCAGCAGCACCCAGGGGAGGGGCACAGATACGCAGTATTTT.

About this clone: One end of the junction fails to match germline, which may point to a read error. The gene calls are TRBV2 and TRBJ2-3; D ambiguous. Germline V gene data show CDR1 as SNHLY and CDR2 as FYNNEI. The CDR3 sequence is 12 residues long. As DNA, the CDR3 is TGTGCCAGCAGTGAAGGGGGTATAACGCGGTATTTT. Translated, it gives CASSEGGITRYF.

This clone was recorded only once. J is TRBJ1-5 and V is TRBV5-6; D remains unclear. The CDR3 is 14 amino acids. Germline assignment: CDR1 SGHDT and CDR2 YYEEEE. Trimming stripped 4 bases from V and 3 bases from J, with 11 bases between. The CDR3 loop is CASSGGPNNQPQHF. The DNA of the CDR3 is TGTGCCAGCAGCGGTGGCCCTAACAATCAGCCCCAGCATTTT.

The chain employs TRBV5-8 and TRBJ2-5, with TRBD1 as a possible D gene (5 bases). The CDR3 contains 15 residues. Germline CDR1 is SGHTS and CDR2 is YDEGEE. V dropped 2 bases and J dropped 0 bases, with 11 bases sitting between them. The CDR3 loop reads CASSFRQSYQETQYF. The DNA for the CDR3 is TGTGCCAGCAGCTTCCGACAGTCGTACCAAGAGACCCAGTACTTC. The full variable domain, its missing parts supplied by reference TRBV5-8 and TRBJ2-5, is EAGVTQSPTHLIKTRGQQATLRCSPISGHTSVYWYQQALGLGLQFLLWYDEGEERNRGNFPPRFSGRQFPNYSSELNVNALELEDSALYLCASSFRQSYQETQYFGPGTRLLVL.

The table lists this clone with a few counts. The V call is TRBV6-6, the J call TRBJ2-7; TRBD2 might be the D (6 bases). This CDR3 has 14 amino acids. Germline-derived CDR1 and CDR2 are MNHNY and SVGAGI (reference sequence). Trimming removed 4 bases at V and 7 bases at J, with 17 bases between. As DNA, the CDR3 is TGTGCCAGCAGTTCCTTACCGGGGGAAGGTGAGCAGTACTTC. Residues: CASSSLPGEGEQYF.

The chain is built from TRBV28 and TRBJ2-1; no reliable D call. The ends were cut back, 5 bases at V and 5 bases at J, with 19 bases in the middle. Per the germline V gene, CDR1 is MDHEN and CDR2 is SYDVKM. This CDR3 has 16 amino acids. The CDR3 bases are TGTGCCAGCAGTGCGCCCCATCATCCAAGGGACAATGAGCAGTTCTTC. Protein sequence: CASSAPHHPRDNEQFF.